This entry lists 11 T cell receptor beta chains sequenced from one sample in a study of T cells after yellow fever vaccination. TCRdb reprocessed the 5' RACE reads with MiXCR, giving one entry per CDR3 protein. The data hold some 300,000 distinct CDR3 sequences, with approximately 8% observed a single time. The sample was PBMCs, taken 35 to 50 days after the first yellow fever vaccination. These receptors all come from a man younger than 30 who received the YFV17D yellow fever vaccine.

J is TRBJ2-5 and V is TRBV3-1; no definite D call. The ends were cut back, 2 bases at V and 5 bases at J, with 9 bases in the middle. The CDR3 totals 13 residues. Germline V gene lookup returns CDR1 LGHDT and CDR2 YNNKEL (reference sequence). CDR3 coding DNA: TGTGCCAGCAGCCAACTATCGAGCGAGACCCAGTACTTC. Translated: CASSQLSSETQYF.

This clonotype was picked up a small number of times. The chain couples TRBV19 to TRBJ2-1; no definite D call. Germline V CDR1 and CDR2: LNHDA, SQIVND (reference sequence). The V end lost 3 bases, the J end lost 0 bases, and 6 bases lay between the germline ends. This CDR3 contains 14 residues. CDR3 region: CASSIQSSYNEQFF. Written as DNA, the CDR3 is TGTGCCAGTAGTATTCAAAGCTCCTACAATGAGCAGTTCTTC.

The rearrangement links TRBV20-1 to TRBJ2-5; TRBD1 or TRBD2 may be the D gene (6 bases each). V dropped 2 bases and J dropped 4 bases, with 11 bases sitting between them. The CDR3 has 13 residues. CDR1 DFQATT and CDR2 SNEGSKA come from the germline V gene (reference sequence). The CDR3 region is CSARWGARETQYF. Written as DNA, the CDR3 is TGCAGTGCTAGATGGGGGGCTCGAGAGACCCAGTACTTC.

The chain carries TRBV11-2 and TRBJ2-7, with 7 bases fitting TRBD1. Germline lookup yields CDR1 SGHAT and CDR2 FQNNGV. The CDR3 spans 14 residues. J lost 3 bases, V lost 1 base, and 3 bases had no gene match. The CDR3 region is CASSLGRQGYEQYF. CDR3 DNA: TGTGCCAGCAGCTTAGGAAGACAGGGCTACGAGCAGTACTTC.

This clonotype came up a few times. The chain joins TRBV4-3 to TRBJ2-3; possible D gene TRBD2, 6 bases. V lost 0 bases, J lost 2 bases, and 9 bases lay in between. This CDR3 is built from 15 residues. CDR1 and CDR2 (germline): LGHNA, YSLEER. The CDR3 loop is CASSQEGGVTDTQYF. Here the CDR3 DNA reads TGCGCCAGCAGCCAAGAGGGCGGGGTCACAGATACGCAGTATTTT.

This clonotype turned up a few times. The chain has TRBV20-1 and TRBJ2-3; D is uncertain. The CDR3 has 13 residues. Germline loops: CDR1 DFQATT, CDR2 SNEGSKA (reference sequence). Trimming removed 4 bases from V and 0 bases from J, with 8 bases in between. CDR3 sequence: CSATKESTDTQYF. DNA for the CDR3: TGCAGTGCTACCAAGGAGAGCACAGATACGCAGTATTTT.

The chain carries TRBV7-8 and TRBJ2-3, with unresolved D. The V gene lost 5 bases and the J gene lost 4 bases, with 13 bases spanning the gap. The CDR3 totals 14 residues. Germline assignment: CDR1 SGHVS and CDR2 FQNEAQ. CDR3: CASSPQASADTQYF. The CDR3 nucleotides are TGTGCCAGCAGCCCTCAGGCAAGCGCAGATACGCAGTATTTT.

This clonotype was observed many times. The rearrangement links TRBV20-1 to TRBJ2-3; 7 bases are a match to TRBD2. CDR1 and CDR2 (germline): DFQATT, SNEGSKA (reference sequence). This CDR3 has 18 residues. The ends lost 2 bases at V and 1 base at J; junction bases unmatched: 15. The CDR3 DNA is TGCAGTGCTAGACCCGCCCCGGGGGGAGACATTGGCACAGATACGCAGTATTTT. As protein: CSARPAPGGDIGTDTQYF.

This clonotype has only a few counts. V usage is TRBV7-9 and J usage is TRBJ1-1, with a possible D match to TRBD1 (6 bases). From germline, CDR1 is SEHNR and CDR2 FQNEAQ (reference sequence). Trimming stripped 6 bases from V and 10 bases from J, with 12 bases between. This CDR3 region has 11 residues. CDR3 amino acids: CASSYRETAFF. The CDR3, as DNA: TGTGCCAGCAGTTACAGGGAAACAGCTTTCTTT.

This sequence joins TRBV4-3 and TRBJ2-2; 7 bases are shared with TRBD1. The germline CDR1 and CDR2 sequences are LGHNA and YSLEER. The V segment lost 3 bases and the J segment 4 bases; nucleotides outside the gene matches: 17. This CDR3 has 19 amino acids. This CDR3 reads CASSHPFEGATKRTGELFF. CDR3 coding DNA: TGCGCCAGCAGCCACCCTTTCGAGGGGGCGACCAAGCGCACCGGGGAGCTGTTTTTT.

The rearrangement uses TRBV6-1 and TRBJ1-2, with TRBD1 as a possible D gene (5 bases). The CDR3 has 13 amino acids. The germline V gene encodes CDR1 MNHNS and CDR2 SASEGT. Trimming removed 6 bases from V and 3 bases from J, with 11 bases in between. The CDR3 loop reads CASSNNRHYGYTF. CDR3 bases: TGTGCCAGCAGCAACAACAGGCACTATGGCTACACCTTC.